The present T cell receptor beta chain was sequenced within a study of blood T cell repertoires in COVID-19. In the study overall: The samples span acute and convalescent COVID-19 from the United States, Italy and Spain. Sources were T cells, B-cell-depleted T cells, or PBMCs; the material itself was cDNA or gDNA.

TCRdb keeps only in-frame clones here, not all; method: immunoSEQ multiplex PCR. The sample contains 85,000 to 100,000 clones, roughly 84% of which appear only once. Germline CDR1 ENHRY, CDR2 SYGVKD. The V end was cut by 2 bases, the J end by 4 bases, with 14 bases between. This CDR3 has 15 amino acids. V gene TRBV10-3 combines with J gene TRBJ1-2; tentative D call: TRBD1 (6 bases). Sequencing used peripheral blood. The sequence derives from a woman aged 55-69 years in a cohort sampled during active or convalescent COVID-19. CDR3 nucleotide sequence: TGTGCCATCAGTGAGGACCCGGGGACACCCTATGGCTACACCTTC. This translates into CAISEDPGTPYGYTF.